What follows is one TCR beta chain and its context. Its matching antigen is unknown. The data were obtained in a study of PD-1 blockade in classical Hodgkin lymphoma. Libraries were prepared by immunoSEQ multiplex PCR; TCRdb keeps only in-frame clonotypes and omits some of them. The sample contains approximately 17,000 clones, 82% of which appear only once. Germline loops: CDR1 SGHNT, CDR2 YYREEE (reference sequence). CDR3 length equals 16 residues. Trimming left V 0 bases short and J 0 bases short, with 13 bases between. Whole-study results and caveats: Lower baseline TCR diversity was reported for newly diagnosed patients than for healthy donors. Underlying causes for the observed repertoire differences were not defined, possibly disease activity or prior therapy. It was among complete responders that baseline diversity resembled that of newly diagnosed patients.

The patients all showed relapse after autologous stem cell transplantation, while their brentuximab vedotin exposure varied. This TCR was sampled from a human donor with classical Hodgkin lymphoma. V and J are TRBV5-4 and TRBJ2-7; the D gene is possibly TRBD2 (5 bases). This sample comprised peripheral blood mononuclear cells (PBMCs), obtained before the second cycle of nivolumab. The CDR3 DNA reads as TGTGCCAGCAGCTTGGCCGGAGGCAGGTTCTCCTACGAGCAGTACTTC. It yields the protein CASSLAGGRFSYEQYF.